These T cell receptor beta chains were read from a single sample in a study of T cell responses to AZD1222 COVID-19 vaccine. Assay used: immunoSEQ multiplex PCR; TCRdb lists only in-frame clones, some missing. The sample includes about 140,000 clones, approximately 92% of them seen just once. Sequenced material: peripheral blood, taken on day 0 of AZD1222 vaccination. These receptors all come from an adult in good health. Both conserved end residues are part of each CDR3. Each record gives: D gene, V gene, clone size, J gene, CDR3 protein. A D gene is named only where the DNA matches it firmly. Clone size is not always given. Where it is, it says once, few, many or a class for expanded clones.

>TRBD1|TRBV4-1|NA|TRBJ2-3
CASRRGPLGRTDTQYF
>NA|TRBV10-1|NA|TRBJ1-6
CASSQDNYSPLHF
>NA|TRBV27|few|TRBJ2-7
CASSRAGGVLEQYF
>NA|TRBV11-2|NA|TRBJ2-7
CASGSDWVYEQYF
>TRBD2|TRBV29-1|NA|TRBJ2-1
CSSGMYGAGGPNEQFF
>NA|TRBV30|NA|TRBJ2-7
CAWSVKGTGNEQYF
>NA|TRBV5-1|NA|TRBJ2-3
CASSRGPNAQYF
>TRBD1|TRBV6-4|NA|TRBJ1-1
CASSPYPGTENTEAFF
>NA|TRBV7-2|NA|TRBJ2-2
CASSLAGIGELFF
>TRBD1|TRBV15|NA|TRBJ1-2
CATRQGLMGYTF
>TRBD1|TRBV28|few|TRBJ1-6
CASNSPGTVPNSPLHF
>TRBD1|TRBV7-9|NA|TRBJ1-1
CASSPNRGRTEAFF
>NA|TRBV27|NA|TRBJ1-5
CASSLSGRQPQHF
>NA|TRBV15|NA|TRBJ1-4
CATSRDRAGEKLFF
>NA|TRBV10-2|once|TRBJ2-7
CASTLAYEQYF
>NA|TRBV25-1|NA|TRBJ2-1
CASSKRVSSYNEQFF
>NA|TRBV5-4|NA|TRBJ1-2
CASSLKGRDGYTF
>NA|TRBV6-4|NA|TRBJ1-5
CASSEAELSNQPQHF
>NA|TRBV14|NA|TRBJ2-5
CASSLLSRGETQYF
>NA|TRBV5-1|NA|TRBJ2-7
CASSHGTAGPRDSYEQYF
>NA|TRBV2|NA|TRBJ2-7
CASSVQATYEQYF
>NA|TRBV15|NA|TRBJ1-5
CATSRGTAGPQHF